The following is a TCR beta chain sequence with its context. This entry belongs to a study of siplizumab effects on memory and regulatory T cells. Clones were sequenced by immunoSEQ multiplex PCR, and TCRdb holds only the in-frame ones, with some missing. The table lists 50,000 or so clones, 95% to 97% of them singletons, with around 0.6% in the top ten. The germline V gene has CDR1 SGHRS and CDR2 YFSETQ. There are 19 residues in the CDR3. Trimming stripped 0 bases from V and 3 bases from J, with 22 bases between. J is TRBJ2-1 and V is TRBV5-1, with D perhaps TRBD1 or TRBD2 (5 bases each). The sample was naive CD4+ T cells sorted from blood. This clonotype was obtained from a human donor in good health. The CDR3 nucleotides read TGCGCCAGCAGCTTGGATGGCAGGGAGAGGTATAGGCTCTACAATGAGCAGTTCTTC. It encodes CASSLDGRERYRLYNEQFF.